This T cell receptor beta chain originates from a study of blood T cell repertoires in COVID-19. Turning to the study itself: Sites in the United States, Italy and Spain provided acute and convalescent COVID-19 samples. T cells, B-cell-depleted T cells, or PBMCs provided the cDNA or gDNA that served as material.

In the authors' methods: Amplified reference gene primers provided the basis for estimating nucleated cell counts. Only in-frame clones appear in the TCRdb table, and some are missing; sequencing was by immunoSEQ multiplex PCR. V and J calls and clone size are copied from that table; D and trimming were computed from the DNA. The sample has 150,000 to 200,000 clones, 86% seen once; the top ten hold roughly 7%. The CDR3 contains 15 residues. CDR1 MNHNY and CDR2 SVGAGI come from the germline V gene (reference sequence). With 6 bases clipped from V and 1 base from J, the junction kept 4 bases outside the gene matches.

The receptor's source is a woman at least 80 years old in a cohort sampled during active or convalescent COVID-19. What was sequenced was peripheral blood. This rearrangement joins TRBV6-6 to TRBJ2-3, with TRBD2 matching over 10 bases. The CDR3 spells CASRGTSEGTDTQYF. CDR3 DNA: TGTGCCAGCAGGGGGACTAGCGAAGGCACAGATACGCAGTATTTT.